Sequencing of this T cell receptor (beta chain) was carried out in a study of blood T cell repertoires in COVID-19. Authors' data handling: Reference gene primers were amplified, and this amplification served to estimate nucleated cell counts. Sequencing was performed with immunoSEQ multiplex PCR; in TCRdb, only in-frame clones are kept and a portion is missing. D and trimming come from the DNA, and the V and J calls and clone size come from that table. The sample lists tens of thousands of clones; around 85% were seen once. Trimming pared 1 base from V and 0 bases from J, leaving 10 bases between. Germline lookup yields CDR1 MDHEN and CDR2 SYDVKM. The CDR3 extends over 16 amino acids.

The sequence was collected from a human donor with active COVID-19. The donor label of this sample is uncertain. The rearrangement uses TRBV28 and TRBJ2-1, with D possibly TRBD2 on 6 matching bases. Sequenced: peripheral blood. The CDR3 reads CASSLYRGSSYNEQFF. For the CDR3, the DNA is TGTGCCAGCAGTTTATATCGGGGGAGCTCCTACAATGAGCAGTTCTTC.